Following are 7 T cell receptor beta chains from one sample sequenced in a study of blood T cell repertoires in COVID-19. TCRdb's table, derived via immunoSEQ multiplex PCR, lists solely in-frame clones and lacks some. The data show some 290,000 clones, 87% seen once. The sequencing input was peripheral blood. The receptors stem from a woman in her forties or fifties who had recovered from COVID-19.

This chain links TRBV27 with TRBJ1-1, with TRBD1 as a possible D gene (6 bases). The germline V and J ends were trimmed by 6 bases and 7 bases, with 12 bases remaining between them. This CDR3 contains 12 residues. The V gene's germline CDR1 is MNHEY and CDR2 SMNVEV (reference sequence). CDR3 sequence: CASSQGIGEAFF. For the CDR3, the DNA is TGTGCCAGCAGCCAGGGGATAGGTGAAGCTTTCTTT.

The chain carries TRBV14 and TRBJ2-5, with a tentative D call TRBD2 (5 bases). This CDR3 is 12 amino acids long. Germline V lookup: CDR1 SGHDN, CDR2 FVKESK. The germline V and J ends were trimmed by 3 bases and 3 bases, with 5 bases remaining between them. This CDR3 reads CASSHSEETQYF. The CDR3 coding sequence is TGTGCCAGCAGCCATAGCGAAGAGACCCAGTACTTC.

This clone was observed once. V is TRBV29-1 and J is TRBJ1-2; a weak D match, TRBD1 (6 bases). Trimming left V 7 bases short and J 4 bases short, with 13 bases between. The germline V gene encodes CDR1 SQVTM and CDR2 ANQGSEA. The CDR3 runs 12 residues. The CDR3 sequence is CSAHTGPYGYTF. As DNA, the CDR3 is TGCAGCGCCCATACAGGGCCCTATGGCTACACCTTC. The variable domain in full, with the rest retrieved from reference TRBV29-1 and TRBJ1-2, is SAVISQKPSRDICQRGTSLTIQCQVDSQVTMMFWYRQQPGQSLTLIATANQGSEATYESGFVIDKFPISRPNLTFSTLTVSNMSPEDSSIYLCSAHTGPYGYTFGSGTRLTVV.

About this clone: Other DNA variants within this sample encode the same CDR3. The chain links TRBV5-4 to TRBJ2-5; D might be TRBD1 (5 bases). V was pared by 0 bases and J by 4 bases, with 7 bases between. This CDR3 is 13 amino acids long. Looked up from germline, CDR1 is SGHNT and CDR2 is YYREEE (reference sequence). The CDR3 here is CASSLEGRETQYF. The CDR3 nucleotides are TGTGCCAGCAGCTTGGAGGGGCGAGAGACCCAGTACTTC.

J is TRBJ2-7 and V is TRBV7-2; a possible D gene is TRBD2 (6 bases). The germline V gene encodes CDR1 SGHTA and CDR2 FQGNSA. Trimming shortened V by 5 bases and J by 2 bases, and 10 bases separated the two germline ends. The CDR3 is made up of 13 amino acids. The CDR3, as DNA: TGTGCCAGCAGCATGGGCGGGACCTACGAGCAGTACTTC. This codes for CASSMGGTYEQYF.

The table lists this clone with a count of one. V gene TRBV27 combines with J gene TRBJ1-1; TRBD1 agrees at 9 bases. Trimming took 6 bases from V and 1 from J; bases not matched to a gene: 3. Germline V CDR1 and CDR2: MNHEY, SMNVEV (reference sequence). The CDR3 runs 14 residues. CDR3 coding DNA: TGTGCCAGCAGGGCGGACAGGGGGAACACTGAAGCTTTCTTT. This encodes CASRADRGNTEAFF.

There are a few counts of this clone. V gene TRBV19 combines with J gene TRBJ2-3; 7 bases fit TRBD2. Germline values: CDR1 LNHDA, CDR2 SQIVND (reference sequence). V lost 1 base and J lost 4; bases outside the gene matches: 5. The CDR3 has 15 amino acids. DNA for the CDR3: TGTGCCAGTAGTATAGGGGGGGGAGAAGCAGATACGCAGTATTTT. Encoded protein: CASSIGGGEADTQYF.